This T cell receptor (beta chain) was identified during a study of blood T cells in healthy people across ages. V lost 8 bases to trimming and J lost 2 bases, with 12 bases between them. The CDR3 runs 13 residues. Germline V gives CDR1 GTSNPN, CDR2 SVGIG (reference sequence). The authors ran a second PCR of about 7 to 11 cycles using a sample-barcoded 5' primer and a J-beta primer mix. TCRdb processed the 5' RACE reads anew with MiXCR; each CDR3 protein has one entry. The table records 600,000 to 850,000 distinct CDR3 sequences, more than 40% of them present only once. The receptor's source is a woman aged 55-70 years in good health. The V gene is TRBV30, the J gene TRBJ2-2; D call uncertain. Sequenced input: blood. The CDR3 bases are TGTGCCCTGGACCTTATAAACACCGGGGAGCTGTTTTTT. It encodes CALDLINTGELFF.